Following are 22 T cell receptor beta chains from one sample sequenced in a study of PD-1 blockade in classical Hodgkin lymphoma. In every patient, relapse followed autologous stem cell transplantation, while exposure to brentuximab vedotin differed. Repertoires were generated with immunoSEQ multiplex PCR, while TCRdb's copy carries only in-frame clones and drops some. The table has 75,000 to 100,000 clones, roughly 79% seen once. Sequencing used peripheral blood mononuclear cells (PBMCs), obtained before the second cycle of nivolumab. These receptors came from a human donor with classical Hodgkin lymphoma.

The chain has TRBV25-1 and TRBJ1-4; no reliable D call. Trimming cost V 5 bases and J 4 bases, with 14 bases left between them. CDR3 length: 15 amino acids. The germline CDR1 and CDR2 sequences are MGHDK and SYGVNS. The CDR3 sequence is CASSPSTEDNEKLFF. The DNA of the CDR3 is TGTGCCAGCAGTCCCTCGACGGAGGATAATGAAAAACTGTTTTTT.

This clone has ten or more counts. The chain combines TRBV29-1 with TRBJ1-2, with a possible D match to TRBD1 (5 bases). V lost 2 bases to trimming and J lost 2 bases, with 12 bases between them. The germline gives CDR1 SQVTM, CDR2 ANQGSEA. The CDR3 length is 14 residues. The CDR3 is CSVERGGGNYGYTF. CDR3 sequence (DNA): TGCAGCGTTGAACGCGGGGGGGGAAACTATGGCTACACCTTC.

The rearrangement uses TRBV6-4 and TRBJ1-2, with 9 bases fitting TRBD1. V lost 6 bases and J lost 4; bases outside the gene matches: 9. Germline V gene data show CDR1 as MRHNA and CDR2 as SNTAGT. The CDR3 loop spans 15 amino acids. The CDR3 sequence is CASRTTGGSGYGYTF. In DNA form, the CDR3 reads TGTGCCAGCAGAACCACAGGGGGCTCTGGCTATGGCTACACCTTC.

V and J are TRBV5-1 and TRBJ2-1; TRBD2 aligns across 8 bases. J was trimmed by 1 base and V by 3 bases; bases with no gene match: 3. The CDR3 is 15 amino acids. CDR1 is SGHRS, CDR2 YFSETQ, per germline. CDR3 sequence: CASSSSSGSYNEQFF. DNA for the CDR3: TGCGCCAGCAGCTCGTCTAGCGGGTCCTACAATGAGCAGTTCTTC.

The genes are TRBV28 and TRBJ1-2; weak D call: TRBD1 (5 bases). The CDR3 length is 14 residues. V lost 5 bases, J lost 0 bases, and 10 bases lay in between. The germline gives CDR1 MDHEN, CDR2 SYDVKM. CDR3 region: CASSLGAPNYGYTF. The CDR3 DNA is TGTGCCAGCAGTCTAGGGGCGCCTAACTATGGCTACACCTTC.

CDR3 nucleotides: TGTGCCAGCAGCTTTCAGGGCCGGCTCAATCAGCCCCAGCATTTT. Amino acids: CASSFQGRLNQPQHF. The chain employs TRBV7-2 and TRBJ1-5, with a weak D call TRBD1 (5 bases). Trimming pared 3 bases from V and 3 bases from J, leaving 12 bases between. Germline-derived CDR1 and CDR2 are SGHTA and FQGNSA. This CDR3 region has 15 residues.

The chain uses TRBV6-6 and TRBJ2-7, with TRBD1 identical over 7 bases. V was clipped by 5 bases and J by 1 base; unmatched bases: 11. The CDR3 totals 16 residues. Germline CDR1 MNHNY, CDR2 SVGAGI (reference sequence). The CDR3 coding sequence is TGTGCCAGCAGTCTTCCACCTGGACAGGTATCCTACGAGCAGTACTTC. Amino acid sequence: CASSLPPGQVSYEQYF.

The rearrangement uses TRBV6-5 and TRBJ2-7, with D possibly being TRBD2 (6 bases). Looked up from germline, CDR1 is MNHEY and CDR2 is SVGAGI. V was shortened by 8 bases and J by 1 base, with 12 bases between the two germline ends. CDR3 size: 13 residues. The CDR3 region is CASHGTPSYEQYF. CDR3 nucleotide sequence: TGTGCCAGCCACGGGACTCCTTCCTACGAGCAGTACTTC.

This clone was counted a single time. This chain uses TRBV6-1 with TRBJ2-1, with TRBD1 matching 7 bases. The CDR3 has 15 amino acids. Germline CDR1 is MNHNS and CDR2 is SASEGT. The V and J ends lost 8 bases and 0 bases, in that order; junction bases with no gene match: 7. The CDR3 DNA reads as TGTGCCAGCCCTAAGGGGGCTAGCTCCTACAATGAGCAGTTCTTC. It yields the protein CASPKGASSYNEQFF.

This clone has more than one count but fewer than ten. V is TRBV6-5 and J is TRBJ1-5; weak D call: TRBD1 (5 bases). Germline CDR1 and CDR2: MNHEY and SVGAGI. Trimming pared 8 bases from V and 7 bases from J, leaving 15 bases between. The CDR3 length is 13 residues. CDR3 loop: CASSRSQGQPQHF. In DNA, the CDR3 is TGTGCCAGCTCAAGATCGCAGGGCCAGCCCCAGCATTTT.

This rearrangement joins TRBV19 to TRBJ2-2, with unresolved D. Trimming cost V 5 bases and J 7 bases, with 14 bases left between them. Germline-derived CDR1 and CDR2 are LNHDA and SQIVND (reference sequence). The CDR3 has 14 residues. This CDR3 reads CASSETRLGGELFF. CDR3 in DNA: TGTGCCAGTAGTGAGACCCGTCTCGGCGGGGAGCTGTTTTTT. Combining the CDR3 with reference TRBV19 and TRBJ2-2 gives the whole variable domain DGGITQSPKYLFRKEGQNVTLSCEQNLNHDAMYWYRQDPGQGLRLIYYSQIVNDFQKGDIAEGYSVSREKKESFPLTVTSAQKNPTAFYLCASSETRLGGELFFGEGSRLTVL.

The V and J genes are TRBV7-3 and TRBJ2-1; D is uncertain. This CDR3 spans 15 amino acids. Trimming left V 2 bases short and J 3 bases short, with 11 bases between. The germline V gene encodes CDR1 SGHTA and CDR2 FQGTGA. As DNA, the CDR3 is TGTGCCAGCAGCTTAGTCACCAATAACTACAATGAGCAGTTCTTC. Its protein is CASSLVTNNYNEQFF.

A word on this clone: This same CDR3 is encoded by further DNA sequences in the sample. The chain joins TRBV30 to TRBJ2-2, with no clear D. The CDR3 spans 13 residues. Germline V lookup: CDR1 GTSNPN, CDR2 SVGIG (reference sequence). V lost 3 bases and J lost 6, with 11 bases in between. The DNA of the CDR3 is TGTGCCTGGAGCGTGTTCCTCTCCGGGGAGCTGTTTTTT. It is translated as CAWSVFLSGELFF.

This sequence joins TRBV19 and TRBJ1-2; 8 bases map to TRBD1. This CDR3 comprises 14 residues. Germline trimming cut 6 bases from V and 8 bases from J; bases unmatched to any gene: 11. The V gene's germline CDR1 is LNHDA and CDR2 SQIVND (reference sequence). CDR3 bases: TGTGCCAGTAGGCCGGGACAGGACTGGATCGGCTACACCTTC. Translating gives CASRPGQDWIGYTF. The full variable domain, its missing parts supplied by reference TRBV19 and TRBJ1-2, is DGGITQSPKYLFRKEGQNVTLSCEQNLNHDAMYWYRQDPGQGLRLIYYSQIVNDFQKGDIAEGYSVSREKKESFPLTVTSAQKNPTAFYLCASRPGQDWIGYTFGSGTRLTVV.

The rearrangement joins TRBV6-6 to TRBJ2-2; no clear D. The germline V and J ends were trimmed by 6 bases and 5 bases, with 10 bases remaining between them. CDR1 and CDR2 (germline): MNHNY, SVGAGI (reference sequence). There are 13 residues in the CDR3. Here the CDR3 reads CASRPTTTGELFF. The CDR3 DNA is TGTGCCAGCAGACCCACTACGACCGGGGAGCTGTTTTTT.

There are a few counts of this clone. This sequence joins TRBV5-1 and TRBJ2-1; 10 positions match TRBD2. V lost 4 bases to trimming and J lost 4 bases; unmatched junction nucleotides: 5. This CDR3 spans 15 amino acids. Germline loops: CDR1 SGHRS, CDR2 YFSETQ. The CDR3 sequence is CASSKAGGAYNEQFF. Written as DNA, the CDR3 is TGCGCCAGCAGCAAAGCGGGAGGGGCGTACAATGAGCAGTTCTTC.

The chain carries TRBV30 and TRBJ1-2; 8 bases agree with TRBD1. The ends lost 3 bases at V and 10 bases at J; junction bases unmatched: 10. The CDR3 extends over 13 amino acids. Germline V CDR1 and CDR2: GTSNPN, SVGIG (reference sequence). CDR3 sequence reads: CAWSPGPGQAYTF. DNA of the CDR3: TGTGCCTGGAGCCCCGGACCGGGACAGGCCTACACCTTC.

V usage is TRBV19 and J usage is TRBJ1-4, with 7 positions matching TRBD1. V gave up 3 bases and J gave up 8 bases; unmatched junction bases: 9. The CDR3 consists of 15 residues. CDR1 is LNHDA, CDR2 SQIVND, per germline (reference sequence). CDR3 DNA: TGTGCCAGTAGTATCACCGGGACAGCGAGGGAAAAACTGTTTTTT. Amino acid sequence: CASSITGTAREKLFF. The full variable domain, in which reference TRBV19 and TRBJ1-4 provide the parts outside the CDR3, is DGGITQSPKYLFRKEGQNVTLSCEQNLNHDAMYWYRQDPGQGLRLIYYSQIVNDFQKGDIAEGYSVSREKKESFPLTVTSAQKNPTAFYLCASSITGTAREKLFFGSGTQLSVL.

This chain uses TRBV2 with TRBJ2-7; 12 nucleotides align to TRBD2. This CDR3 has 19 amino acids. CDR1 is SNHLY, CDR2 FYNNEI, per germline. V was pared by 2 bases and J by 7 bases, with 18 bases of the junction left unmatched. As DNA, the CDR3 is TGTGCCAGCAGTGAATTACTGGGGGTTCGTGGAGGACTAGCGGGGGAGCAGTACTTC. Amino acids: CASSELLGVRGGLAGEQYF.

The CDR3 nucleotides read TGTGCCTTCTCACTAGCGGGAAGCTCCTACGAGCAGTACTTC. Its translation: CAFSLAGSSYEQYF. This chain connects TRBV30 to TRBJ2-7; TRBD2 matches at 10 bases. V lost 7 bases to trimming and J lost 0 bases; unmatched junction nucleotides: 6. CDR3 size: 14 residues. Germline CDR1 reads GTSNPN; CDR2 reads SVGIG (reference sequence). The full variable domain, rest sourced from reference TRBV30 and TRBJ2-7, is SQTIHQWPATLVQPVGSPLSLECTVEGTSNPNLYWYRQAAGRGLQLLFYSVGIGQISSEVPQNLSASRPQDRQFILSSKKLLLSDSGFYLCAFSLAGSSYEQYFGPGTRLTVT.

V and J are TRBV10-3 and TRBJ1-5; D uncertain. V lost 0 bases and J 8 bases, leaving 8 bases between the germline ends. This CDR3 region has 13 residues. The germline V gene has CDR1 ENHRY and CDR2 SYGVKD. The CDR3: CAISESTGKPQHF. The CDR3 coding sequence is TGTGCCATCAGTGAGTCGACGGGGAAGCCCCAGCATTTT.

The J gene is TRBJ1-2, the V gene TRBV25-1; TRBD1 might be the D (5 bases). There are 13 residues in the CDR3. CDR1 and CDR2 from the germline V gene are MGHDK and SYGVNS. V was trimmed by 5 bases and J by 7 bases, leaving 14 bases between them. The CDR3 nucleotides are TGTGCCAGCAGTACCTTGGCAGGGTCTGGCTACACCTTC. This codes for CASSTLAGSGYTF.